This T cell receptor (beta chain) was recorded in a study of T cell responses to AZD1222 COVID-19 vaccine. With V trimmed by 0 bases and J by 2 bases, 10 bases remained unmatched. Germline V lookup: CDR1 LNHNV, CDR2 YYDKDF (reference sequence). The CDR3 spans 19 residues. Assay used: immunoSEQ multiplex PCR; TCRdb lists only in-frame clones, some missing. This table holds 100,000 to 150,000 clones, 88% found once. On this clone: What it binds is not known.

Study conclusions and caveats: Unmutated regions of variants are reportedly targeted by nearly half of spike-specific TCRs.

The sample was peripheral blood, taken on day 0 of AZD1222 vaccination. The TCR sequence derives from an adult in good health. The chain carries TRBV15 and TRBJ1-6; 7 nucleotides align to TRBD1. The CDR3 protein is CATSRDPQGGEPYNSPLHF. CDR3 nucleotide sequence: TGTGCCACCAGCAGAGATCCCCAGGGGGGGGAACCCTATAATTCACCCCTCCACTTT.